The entry below describes one T cell receptor (beta chain). Its antigen is not yet known. The germline V gene provides CDR1 SGHTA and CDR2 FQGNSA. Reading from cysteine to phenylalanine, the CDR3 counts 13 amino acids. This entry has no DNA. The data are from a study of CXCR3-negative and CXCR3-positive naive CD8 T cells (dated by TCRdb to the late 2010s). In terms of the full investigation: In total, 130 million to 150 million TRB reads were obtained, or roughly 1.5 +/- 0.3 million reads per library. Diversity and physicochemical repertoire analyses covered roughly ten donors pooled from two independent experiments. TRBV-TRBJ cluster analysis included naive subsets from 5 donors and memory cells from 3 donors.

Each CD8+ T cell subset was flow-sorted in triplicate, and approximately 280,000 cells per subset were placed directly into RLT lysis buffer. To exclude memory contaminants, naive CD8+ T cells were stringently defined as CD45RO-CCR7+CD27+CD95-. Standard density gradient centrifugation was used to isolate peripheral blood mononuclear cells from buffy coats. Naive CXCR3-negative and CXCR3-positive CD8+ T cells were flow-sorted on a FACSAria III. An RNeasy Mini Kit was used to extract total RNA from the sorted cells. The data were produced on a NextSeq 550. The Human TCR Profiling Kit (MiLaboratory) was used to make UMI-labeled 5' RACE TRB cDNA libraries. The full amount of extracted RNA was used for cDNA synthesis, and the full amount of resulting cDNA was used for PCR amplification. Libraries were prepared in parallel with an identical number of PCR cycles. Processing in the source paper ran as follows. With a minimum of two reads required per UMI, MIGEC and MiXCR pulled out about 50,000 +/- 10,000 unique UMI-labeled TRB cDNA molecules from each library. On average, each library contained about 40,000 +/- 10,000 functional in-frame TRB CDR3 nucleotide clonotypes without stop codons. After downsampling to 5000 UMI-labeled TRB molecules per sample, diversity metrics, including normalized Shannon-Wiener and Chao1, were computed in VDJtools. VDJtools was used to calculate clonotype-size-weighted physicochemical properties of the central five CDR3 residues, namely interaction energy, strength, volume and Kidera factor 4. The reads went through TCRdb reprocessing, and each CDR3 protein sequence gets one entry with no DNA. The V and J calls reflect TCRdb's pipeline rather than the authors' work. The sample's clone listing holds about 110,000 distinct CDR3 sequences. Of the sample, approximately 0.38% is held by the ten largest clones.

What the research found in general, with its limitations: Surface CD5, linked to self-reactivity in mice, was comparable between naive subsets; TCR interaction strength was therefore also inferred from TRB CDR3 physicochemical properties. TRBV-TRBJ usage was similar between naive CXCR3-negative and CXCR3-positive cells from the same donor, while memory cells showed distinct patterns. Both naive subsets had comparably high repertoire diversity, while memory CD8+ T cells had much lower repertoire diversity. Freshly isolated PBMCs were used for most assays because CXCR3 expression went down partially after cryopreservation. Compared with CXCR3-negative naive cells, CXCR3-positive naive cells had TRB CDR3s with higher hydrophobicity (lower Kidera factor 4), lower energy, and higher strength and volume indices.

The clonotype was recovered from a human donor in good health. Some clones in this sample may be carry-over from other donors' samples. Sequencing was carried out using naive CXCR3+ CD8+ T cells from blood. The sample's cell subset or site label, decoded: CD45RO-CCR7+CD27+CD95- naive CD8+ T cells expressing CXCR3 (TNR3+). The V and J segments used are TRBV7-2 and TRBJ2-1; without DNA, the TCRdb call of TRBD1 cannot be checked. The CDR3 corresponds to CASRGQGWNEQFF.